These 32 T cell receptor beta chains came from one sample sequenced in a study of T cell changes during pregnancy in multiple sclerosis. The table came from immunoSEQ multiplex PCR; TCRdb's copy has only in-frame clones and leaves some out. This table holds about 51,000 clones, approximately 92% found once. The sample consisted of CD4+ T cells from peripheral blood mononuclear cells, taken in the third trimester of pregnancy. These receptors were obtained from a female donor with multiple sclerosis, enrolled in a pregnancy study.

This clone was detected only a few times. The chain is built from TRBV11-1 and TRBJ2-1; TRBD2 matches at 10 bases. The CDR3 runs to 14 residues. With 5 bases clipped from V and 9 bases from J, the junction kept 7 bases outside the gene matches. CDR1 is SGHAT and CDR2 is FQDESV in the germline V gene (reference sequence). CDR3 coding DNA: TGTGCCAGCAGCCCGGGACTAGCGCGCGGTGAGCAGTTCTTC. As protein: CASSPGLARGEQFF.

CDR3 protein: CGSSKGADSNEKLFF. CDR3 DNA: TGTGGCAGTAGCAAGGGGGCGGACAGTAATGAAAAACTGTTTTTT. The J gene is TRBJ1-4, the V gene TRBV4-2, with 7 bases matching TRBD1. There are 15 residues in the CDR3. CDR1 is LGHNA, CDR2 YNFKEQ, per germline.

The DNA of the CDR3 is TGCGCCAGCAGCTCGGAGAGCAGGGCCACCTTTTATGGCTACACCTTC. Its translation: CASSSESRATFYGYTF. This chain links TRBV5-1 with TRBJ1-2; D is perhaps TRBD1 (5 bases). CDR1 is SGHRS, CDR2 YFSETQ, per germline. The CDR3 runs 16 residues. With 3 bases removed from V and 5 bases from J, the gap between germline ends came to 20 bases.

The rearrangement uses TRBV2 and TRBJ2-1; 12 bases are shared with TRBD2. CDR1 is SNHLY and CDR2 is FYNNEI in the germline V gene. CDR3 size: 16 residues. After removal of 6 bases from V and 2 bases from J, the junction contained 5 bases not matched to a gene. The CDR3 coding sequence is TGTGCCAGCAGAAGACTAGCGGGAGTGGCCTACAATGAGCAGTTCTTC. It specifies CASRRLAGVAYNEQFF.

The rearrangement links TRBV7-8 to TRBJ2-3; 15 nucleotides agree with TRBD2. V trimming: 5 bases; J trimming: 11 bases; junction bases outside the gene matches: 11. The CDR3 is made up of 16 amino acids. CDR1 is SGHVS, CDR2 FQNEAQ, per germline. The CDR3 loop reads CASSAGLAGGPFRQYF. The CDR3 DNA reads TGTGCCAGCAGCGCCGGACTAGCGGGAGGGCCCTTTAGGCAGTATTTT.

In DNA form, the CDR3 reads TGTGCCAGCAGCCTGACAGGGTTGCGGACCTACGAGCAGTACTTC. Translation gives CASSLTGLRTYEQYF. The J gene is TRBJ2-7, the V gene TRBV27; 7 nucleotides match TRBD1. The CDR3 is made up of 15 amino acids. V dropped 6 bases and J dropped 2; count of bases not matched to a gene: 10. Germline V gives CDR1 MNHEY, CDR2 SMNVEV (reference sequence).

The chain employs TRBV4-1 and TRBJ2-1; D might be TRBD2 (7 bases). Trimming took 1 base from V and 6 from J, leaving 19 bases between them. Germline V gene lookup returns CDR1 MGHRA and CDR2 YSYEKL. The CDR3 is made up of 17 amino acids. CDR3 in DNA: TGCGCCAGCAGCCAAGGGGGAGGGACACAAGTAGGCAATGAGCAGTTCTTC. Translation gives CASSQGGGTQVGNEQFF.

The chain is built from TRBV28 and TRBJ2-1; TRBD1 matches at 7 bases. The V gene's germline CDR1 is MDHEN and CDR2 SYDVKM. V shed 3 bases, J shed 4 bases, and the junction held 15 bases outside the gene matches. This CDR3 spans 18 amino acids. Here the CDR3 reads CASSFPPPSGRGYNEQFF. CDR3 coding DNA: TGTGCCAGCAGTTTCCCCCCACCTTCAGGCAGGGGGTACAATGAGCAGTTCTTC.

The rearrangement uses TRBV11-3 and TRBJ2-7; D unresolved. Trimming removed 1 base from V and 0 bases from J, with 4 bases in between. The CDR3 is made up of 13 amino acids. Germline V gene sequence: CDR1 SGHNT, CDR2 YENEEA. In DNA, the CDR3 is TGTGCCAGCAGCTTAGGGCCCTCCTACGAGCAGTACTTC. Protein product: CASSLGPSYEQYF.

The CDR3: CASRLLLGRTGSYEQYF. CDR3 DNA: TGTGCCAGCAGGCTCCTGCTCGGGAGGACAGGGTCTTACGAGCAGTACTTC. This chain connects TRBV2 to TRBJ2-5; perhaps TRBD1 as D (8 bases). The DNA matches TRBJ2-7 better at its end, which makes the J call doubtful. Germline V lookup: CDR1 SNHLY, CDR2 FYNNEI. The CDR3 covers 17 residues.

The genes are TRBV28 and TRBJ2-7; D remains unclear. Germline CDR1 MDHEN, CDR2 SYDVKM. The V and J ends lost 7 bases and 4 bases respectively, with 8 bases between them. This CDR3 region has 11 residues. The CDR3 DNA is TGTGCCAGCACCTCCCGGTACGAGCAGTACTTC. The encoded protein is CASTSRYEQYF.

This clone showed up just once. CDR3 region: CASITSVRYEQYF. DNA of the CDR3: TGCGCCAGCATAACTAGTGTTCGGTACGAGCAGTACTTC. J is TRBJ2-7 and V is TRBV10-1, with D perhaps matching TRBD2 (5 bases). CDR1 WNHNN and CDR2 SYGVQD come from the germline V gene (reference sequence). Trimming left V 7 bases short and J 4 bases short, with 14 bases between. The CDR3 contains 13 residues.

The V gene is TRBV30, the J gene TRBJ2-7; 7 bases align to TRBD1. Germline CDR1 and CDR2: GTSNPN and SVGIG (reference sequence). Trimming removed 2 bases from V and 4 bases from J; junction bases left unmatched: 5. The CDR3 spans 13 residues. CDR3 sequence (DNA): TGTGCCTGGAGTCCAGGGGGTGTTTACGAGCAGTACTTC. This codes for CAWSPGGVYEQYF.

The CDR3 spells CAWTGLAGHEQFF. The CDR3 DNA reads as TGTGCCTGGACGGGACTAGCGGGACATGAGCAGTTCTTC. The V gene is TRBV30, the J gene TRBJ2-1; 13 positions match TRBD2. CDR1 and CDR2 from the germline V gene are GTSNPN and SVGIG (reference sequence). Losses at the gene ends were 4 bases for V and 8 bases for J; bases not matched to a gene: 2. The CDR3 totals 13 residues.

In this sample, this clone turned up a few times. The rearrangement joins TRBV30 to TRBJ1-1; weak D call: TRBD1 (6 bases). Germline loops: CDR1 GTSNPN, CDR2 SVGIG (reference sequence). V lost 2 bases to trimming and J lost 4 bases, with 11 bases between them. This CDR3 is built from 13 residues. As DNA, the CDR3 is TGTGCCTGGAGTCAAGGACAGTCCACTGAAGCTTTCTTT. Protein product: CAWSQGQSTEAFF.

This chain links TRBV28 with TRBJ2-1; 11 bases are shared with TRBD2. Germline loops: CDR1 MDHEN, CDR2 SYDVKM. V lost 7 bases to trimming and J lost 4 bases; unmatched junction nucleotides: 12. The CDR3 totals 17 residues. As DNA, the CDR3 is TGTGCCAGCACCATTCGTATTAGCGGGAGGGAGTACAATGAGCAGTTCTTC. It encodes CASTIRISGREYNEQFF.

The chain is built from TRBV2 and TRBJ1-5, with unresolved D. The germline V gene encodes CDR1 SNHLY and CDR2 FYNNEI. Trimming stripped 6 bases from V and 4 bases from J, with 10 bases between. CDR3 length: 13 residues. DNA for the CDR3: TGTGCCAGCAGGGTGGGCCCTAATCAGCCCCAGCATTTT. Translated: CASRVGPNQPQHF.

The rearrangement uses TRBV5-1 and TRBJ2-3; D is unclear. This CDR3 is 15 amino acids long. The germline CDR1 and CDR2 sequences are SGHRS and YFSETQ. Deletions cut 0 bases from V and 1 base from J, with 9 bases between. For the CDR3, the DNA is TGCGCCAGCAGCTTGGATGCTCCAGGCACAGATACGCAGTATTTT. This codes for CASSLDAPGTDTQYF. Variable domain in full (rest from reference TRBV5-1 and TRBJ2-3): KAGVTQTPRYLIKTRGQQVTLSCSPISGHRSVSWYQQTPGQGLQFLFEYFSETQRNKGNFPGRFSGRQFSNSRSEMNVSTLELGDSALYLCASSLDAPGTDTQYFGPGTRLTVL.

The genes are TRBV10-2 and TRBJ1-2; tentative D call: TRBD1 (5 bases). The CDR3 is 15 amino acids. Trimming pared 0 bases from V and 6 bases from J, leaving 14 bases between. Germline lookup yields CDR1 WSHSY and CDR2 SAAADI. CDR3 residues: CASSESSGASDGYTF. Written as DNA, the CDR3 is TGCGCCAGCAGTGAGTCGAGCGGGGCGTCTGATGGCTACACCTTC.

The genes are TRBV7-6 and TRBJ2-3, with TRBD2 matching over 8 bases. Germline V gene lookup returns CDR1 SGHVS and CDR2 FNYEAQ. This CDR3 has 17 residues. After removal of 4 bases from V and 4 bases from J, the junction contained 13 bases not matched to a gene. The CDR3 nucleotides read TGTGCCAGCAGCTCGGGGGGGTGGGCGGTGGAACCAGATACGCAGTATTTT. This encodes CASSSGGWAVEPDTQYF.

The chain is built from TRBV19 and TRBJ1-2; D unclear. This CDR3 has 14 amino acids. V was shortened by 3 bases and J by 4 bases, with 12 bases between the two germline ends. Germline-derived CDR1 and CDR2 are LNHDA and SQIVND (reference sequence). CDR3 in DNA: TGTGCCAGTAGTATTGGGAGGGAACTCTATGGCTACACCTTC. Its protein is CASSIGRELYGYTF.

The J gene is TRBJ1-3, the V gene TRBV27; D remains unclear. The CDR3 consists of 14 residues. CDR1 is MNHEY and CDR2 is SMNVEV in the germline V gene (reference sequence). Trimming left V 2 bases short and J 4 bases short, with 9 bases between. In nucleotides, the CDR3 is TGTGCCAGCAGTTTAGCGGGTCTCGGAAACACCATATATTTT. Protein sequence: CASSLAGLGNTIYF.

The chain has TRBV18 and TRBJ2-7, with D unresolved. Germline CDR1 and CDR2: KGHSH and LQKENI. Trimming cost V 3 bases and J 3 bases, with 9 bases left between them. The CDR3 runs to 13 residues. Here the CDR3 DNA reads TGTGCCAGCTCACCTTCTAGAAACTACGAGCAGTACTTC. It encodes CASSPSRNYEQYF.

The chain combines TRBV18 with TRBJ1-2; no clear D gene. The germline V gene encodes CDR1 KGHSH and CDR2 LQKENI. V shed 1 base and J shed 3 bases, with 6 bases lying between them. This CDR3 region has 13 residues. CDR3 region: CASSPRRDYGYTF. The CDR3 DNA is TGTGCCAGCTCACCACGCCGGGACTATGGCTACACCTTC. Full variable domain (missing parts from reference TRBV18 and TRBJ1-2): NAGVMQNPRHLVRRRGQEARLRCSPMKGHSHVYWYRQLPEEGLKFMVYLQKENIIDESGMPKERFSAEFPKEGPSILRIQQVVRGDSAAYFCASSPRRDYGYTFGSGTRLTVV.

The chain couples TRBV7-2 to TRBJ2-7, with 9 bases aligning to TRBD1. Per germline, CDR1 SGHTA and CDR2 FQGNSA. This CDR3 is built from 17 residues. Losses at the gene ends were 4 bases for V and 0 bases for J; bases not matched to a gene: 10. Here the CDR3 reads CASSSQAGTGISYEQYF. The CDR3 DNA follows: TGTGCCAGCAGCTCCCAGGCCGGGACAGGGATCTCCTACGAGCAGTACTTC.

This sequence joins TRBV11-2 and TRBJ1-5; the D gene is possibly TRBD1 (6 bases). The V and J ends lost 3 bases and 6 bases respectively, with 12 bases between them. This CDR3 contains 14 residues. Germline V gene lookup returns CDR1 SGHAT and CDR2 FQNNGV. This chain's CDR3 is CASSLGGRGQPQHF. In DNA form, the CDR3 reads TGTGCCAGCAGCTTGGGGGGGCGAGGTCAGCCCCAGCATTTT.

The genes are TRBV10-3 and TRBJ1-1; 7 bases are shared with TRBD1. The CDR3 covers 13 residues. The V gene's germline CDR1 is ENHRY and CDR2 SYGVKD. V gave up 9 bases and J gave up 4 bases; unmatched junction bases: 8. The CDR3 spells CAMSTPGGTEAFF. CDR3 nucleotide sequence: TGTGCCATGAGCACCCCAGGGGGCACTGAAGCTTTCTTT.

The V and J genes are TRBV12-1 and TRBJ2-7; the table's D gene call, TRBD1, was not cross checked with the DNA. TRBV12-1 is shown as a pseudogene. This CDR3 has 15 amino acids. CDR3 protein: CASSTHTGAGYEQYF. In DNA, the CDR3 is TGTGCCAGCAGCACCCATACAGGGGCTGGCTACGAGCAGTACTTC.

The gene calls are TRBV5-1 and TRBJ1-1; maybe TRBD1 (6 bases). The CDR3 extends over 15 amino acids. Per the germline V gene, CDR1 is SGHRS and CDR2 is YFSETQ. V gave up 3 bases and J gave up 1 base, with 13 bases separating them. The CDR3 DNA is TGCGCCAGCAGCTCCCCGGGACAAACGAACACTGAAGCTTTCTTT. It codes for CASSSPGQTNTEAFF.

The chain recombines TRBV27 with TRBJ2-3, with D unresolved. Germline CDR1 reads MNHEY; CDR2 reads SMNVEV (reference sequence). This CDR3 region has 13 residues. V was cut by 6 bases and J by 2 bases, with 9 bases left in between. This CDR3 is CASRFLYTDTQYF. DNA of the CDR3: TGTGCCAGCAGATTCCTATACACAGATACGCAGTATTTT.

The chain employs TRBV5-1 and TRBJ2-7, with a tentative D call TRBD1 (6 bases). Trimming stripped 4 bases from V and 6 bases from J, with 17 bases between. The CDR3 loop spans 14 amino acids. Germline loops: CDR1 SGHRS, CDR2 YFSETQ. The DNA for the CDR3 is TGCGCCAGCAGCACCCACCCTCAGGGGATCGAGCAGTACTTC. Protein product: CASSTHPQGIEQYF.

This chain links TRBV19 with TRBJ2-7, with D perhaps matching TRBD2 (5 bases). The CDR3 spans 13 residues. With 9 bases removed from V and 3 bases from J, the gap between germline ends came to 15 bases. CDR1 LNHDA and CDR2 SQIVND come from the germline V gene (reference sequence). The CDR3 spells CASNEGIYYEQYF. The CDR3 DNA is TGTGCCAGCAACGAGGGCATCTACTACGAGCAGTACTTC.